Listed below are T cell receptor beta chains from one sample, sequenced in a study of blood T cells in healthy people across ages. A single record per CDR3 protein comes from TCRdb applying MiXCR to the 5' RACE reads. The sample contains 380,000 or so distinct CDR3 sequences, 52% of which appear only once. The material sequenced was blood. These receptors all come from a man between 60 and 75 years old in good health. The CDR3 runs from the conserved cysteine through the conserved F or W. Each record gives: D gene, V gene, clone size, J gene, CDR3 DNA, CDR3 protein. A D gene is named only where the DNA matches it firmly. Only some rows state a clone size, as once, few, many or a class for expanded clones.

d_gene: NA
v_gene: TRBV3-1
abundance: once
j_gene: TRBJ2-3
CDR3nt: TGTGCCAGCAGCCAAGCCCAGGGTGTCGGTACGCAGTATTTT
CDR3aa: CASSQAQGVGTQYF

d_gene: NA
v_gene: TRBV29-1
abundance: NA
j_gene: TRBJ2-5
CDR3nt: TGCAGCGTTGAACGATCTGGGAAGACCCAGTACTTC
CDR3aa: CSVERSGKTQYF

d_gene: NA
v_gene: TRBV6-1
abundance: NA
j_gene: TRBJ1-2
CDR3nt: TGTGCCAGGGATGACCCGTATGGCTACACCTTC
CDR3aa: CARDDPYGYTF

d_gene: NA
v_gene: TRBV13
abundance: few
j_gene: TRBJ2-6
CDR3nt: TGTGCCAGCAGCTTTGTTGGAGTTAGCTCTGGGGCCAACGTCCTGACTTTC
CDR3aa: CASSFVGVSSGANVLTF

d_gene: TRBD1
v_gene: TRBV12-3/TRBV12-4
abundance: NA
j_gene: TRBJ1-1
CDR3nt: TGTGCCAGCAGCGCTGCAGGGGGTTGGGCTGAAGCTTTCTTT
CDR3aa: CASSAAGGWAEAFF

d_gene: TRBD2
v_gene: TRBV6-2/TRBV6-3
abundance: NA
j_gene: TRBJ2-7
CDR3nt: TGTGCCAGCAGATCTAGCGGGAGGGCCTACGAGCAGTACTTC
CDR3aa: CASRSSGRAYEQYF

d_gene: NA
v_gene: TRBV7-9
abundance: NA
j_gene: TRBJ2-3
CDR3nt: TGTGCCAGCAGTTCCGCCCCTACTGGAGATACGCAGTATTTT
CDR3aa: CASSSAPTGDTQYF

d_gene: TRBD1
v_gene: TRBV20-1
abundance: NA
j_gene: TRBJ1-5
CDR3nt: TGCAGTGCTACGTCTGGGACAGGCCCCCTTGGGAATCAGCCCCAGCATTTT
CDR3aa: CSATSGTGPLGNQPQHF

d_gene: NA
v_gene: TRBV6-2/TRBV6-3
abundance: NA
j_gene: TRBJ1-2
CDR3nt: TGTGCCAGCAGAGTGGCGGACAGAGGGTATGGCTACACCTTC
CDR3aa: CASRVADRGYGYTF

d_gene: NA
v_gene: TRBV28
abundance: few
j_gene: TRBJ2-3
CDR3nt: TGTGCCAGCAGTTCTGGCGGGAGCACAGATACGCAGTATTTT
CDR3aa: CASSSGGSTDTQYF

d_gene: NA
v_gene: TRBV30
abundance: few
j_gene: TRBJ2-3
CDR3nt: TGTGCCTGGAGTGTACCCGCAGATACGCAGTATTTT
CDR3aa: CAWSVPADTQYF

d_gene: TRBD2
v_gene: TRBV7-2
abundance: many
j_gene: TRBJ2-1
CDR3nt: TGTGCCAGCAGCTTCATGACTAGCGGGAGAACCTCCTACAATGAGCAGTTCTTC
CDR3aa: CASSFMTSGRTSYNEQFF

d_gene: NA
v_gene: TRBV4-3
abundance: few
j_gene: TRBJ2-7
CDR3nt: TGCGCCAGCAGCCCAGCTTCGGAAGGGGCAGCCTACGAGCAGTACTTC
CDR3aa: CASSPASEGAAYEQYF

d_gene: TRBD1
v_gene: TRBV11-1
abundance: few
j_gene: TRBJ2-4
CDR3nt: TGTGCCAGCAGGCGCACGGGACAGGGGTCTAACATTCAGTACTTC
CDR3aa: CASRRTGQGSNIQYF

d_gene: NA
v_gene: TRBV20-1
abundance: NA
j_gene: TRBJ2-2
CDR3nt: TGCAGTGCTGGTGGTACCTACACCGGGGAGCTGTTTTTT
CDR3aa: CSAGGTYTGELFF

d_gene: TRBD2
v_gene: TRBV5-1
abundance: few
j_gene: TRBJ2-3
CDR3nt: TGCGCCAGCAGCTTGGAGTCTAGCGGGGGTTCAGATACGCAGTATTTT
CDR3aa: CASSLESSGGSDTQYF

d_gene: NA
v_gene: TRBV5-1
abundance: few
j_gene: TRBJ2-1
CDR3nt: TGCGCCAGCAGCCCGGACCCAGCGACCTACAATGAGCAGTTCTTC
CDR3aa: CASSPDPATYNEQFF

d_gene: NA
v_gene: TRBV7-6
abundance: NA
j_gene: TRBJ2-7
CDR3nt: TGTGCCAGCAGCTTAGGGCCCGATAACTCCTACGAGCAGTACTTC
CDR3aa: CASSLGPDNSYEQYF

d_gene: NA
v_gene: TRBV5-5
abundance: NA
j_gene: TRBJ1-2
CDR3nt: TGTGCCAGCAGCTTGGCCTCTACCCCTCACGGGGGCGCAGGCAATGGCTACACCTTC
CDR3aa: CASSLASTPHGGAGNGYTF

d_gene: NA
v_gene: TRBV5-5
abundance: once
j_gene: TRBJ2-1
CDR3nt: TGTGTCAGCAGCTTGGATACAGGGCCATACAATGAGCAGTTCTTC
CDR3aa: CVSSLDTGPYNEQFF

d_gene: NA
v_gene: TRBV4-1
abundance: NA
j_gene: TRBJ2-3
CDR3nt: TGCGCCAGCAGTCTTGCTACCACTAGCACAGATACGCAGTATTTT
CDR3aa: CASSLATTSTDTQYF

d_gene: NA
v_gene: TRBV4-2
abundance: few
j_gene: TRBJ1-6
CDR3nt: TGTGCCAGCAGCCAAGCCCAGGGATCGGAAAATTCACCCCTCCACTTT
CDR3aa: CASSQAQGSENSPLHF

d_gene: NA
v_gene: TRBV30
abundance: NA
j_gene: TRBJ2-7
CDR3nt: TGTGCCTCGACGACCAACCACGAGCAGTACTTC
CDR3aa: CASTTNHEQYF

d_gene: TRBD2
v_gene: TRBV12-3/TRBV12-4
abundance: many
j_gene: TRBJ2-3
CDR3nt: TGTGCCAGCAGCCCCGGACTAGCAGATACGCAGTATTTT
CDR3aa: CASSPGLADTQYF

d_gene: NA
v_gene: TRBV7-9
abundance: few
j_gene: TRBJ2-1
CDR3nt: TGTGCCAGCAGCTTGAGAACAGGGCCCTACAATGAGCAGTTCTTC
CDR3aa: CASSLRTGPYNEQFF

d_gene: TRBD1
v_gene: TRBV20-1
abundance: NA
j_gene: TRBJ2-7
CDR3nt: TGCAGTGCTAGGAGGGGGCGAGAACCCTACGAGCAGTACTTC
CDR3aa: CSARRGREPYEQYF

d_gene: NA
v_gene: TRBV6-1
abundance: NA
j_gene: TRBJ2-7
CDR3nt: TGTGCCAGCAGTGAGGGGGCGCGGGAGCAGTACTTC
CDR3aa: CASSEGAREQYF

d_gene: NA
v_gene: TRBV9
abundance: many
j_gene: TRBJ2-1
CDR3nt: TGTGCCAGCAGCTTGGCTCAAGGGAATGAGCAGTTCTTC
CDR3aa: CASSLAQGNEQFF

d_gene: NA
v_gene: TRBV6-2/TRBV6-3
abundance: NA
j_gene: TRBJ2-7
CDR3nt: TGTGCCAGCAGTCGATACCGAACGGGCCACTCCTACGAGCAGTACTTC
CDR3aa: CASSRYRTGHSYEQYF

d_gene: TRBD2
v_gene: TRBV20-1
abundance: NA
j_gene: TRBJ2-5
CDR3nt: TGCAGTGCTACCGTCCCAGCGGGGATTCGGGAGACCCAGTACTTC
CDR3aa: CSATVPAGIRETQYF

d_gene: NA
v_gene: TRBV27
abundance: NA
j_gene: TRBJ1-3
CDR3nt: TGTGCCAGCAGTTTATTTGGGACGACACAGGGAATTCCCATCTCTGGAAACACCATATATTTT
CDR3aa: CASSLFGTTQGIPISGNTIYF

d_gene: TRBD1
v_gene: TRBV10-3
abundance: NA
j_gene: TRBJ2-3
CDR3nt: TGTGCCATCAGTGAGTCGGGGCAGGGGGCATCAGATACGCAGTATTTT
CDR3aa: CAISESGQGASDTQYF

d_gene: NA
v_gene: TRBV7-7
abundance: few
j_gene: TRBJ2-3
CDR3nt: TGTGCTAGCAGCTTCGTAGCCACAGATACGCAGTATTTT
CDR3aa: CASSFVATDTQYF

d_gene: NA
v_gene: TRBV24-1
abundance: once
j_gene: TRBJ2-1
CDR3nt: TGTGCCACCAGTGATGGACAGGAGCAGTTCTTC
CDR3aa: CATSDGQEQFF

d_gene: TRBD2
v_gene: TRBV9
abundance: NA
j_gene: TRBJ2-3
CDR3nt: TGTGCCAGCAGCCCCCGGGGCAGCGGGGGGTCCACAGATACGCAGTATTTT
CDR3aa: CASSPRGSGGSTDTQYF

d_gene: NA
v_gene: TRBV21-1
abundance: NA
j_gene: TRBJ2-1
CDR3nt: TGTGCCAGCAGCGGCTACCGGGGGCGATTGGAAGTCGAGCAGTTCTTC
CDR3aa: CASSGYRGRLEVEQFF

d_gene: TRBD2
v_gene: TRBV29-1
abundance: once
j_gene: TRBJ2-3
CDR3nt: TGCAGCGTTGAAGATCTTAGGGAGACTAGCGGGAGATATACGCAGTATTTT
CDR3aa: CSVEDLRETSGRYTQYF

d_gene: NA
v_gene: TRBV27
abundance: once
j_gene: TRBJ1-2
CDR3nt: TGTGCCAGCAGTTTTGCAGGGAACGGGAACTATGGCTACACCTTC
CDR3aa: CASSFAGNGNYGYTF

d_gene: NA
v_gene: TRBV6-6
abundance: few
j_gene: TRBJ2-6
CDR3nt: TGTGCCAGCACTCAAACGGGGTTTTCTGGGGCCAACGTCCTGACTTTC
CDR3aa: CASTQTGFSGANVLTF

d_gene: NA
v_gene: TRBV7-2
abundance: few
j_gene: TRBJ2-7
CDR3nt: TGTGCCAGCAGCTTAGCTACGGACAGACCCTACGAGCAGTACTTC
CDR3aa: CASSLATDRPYEQYF

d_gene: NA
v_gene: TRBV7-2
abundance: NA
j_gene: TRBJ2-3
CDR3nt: TGTGCCAGCAGCTCGACTAGTCACGGAACAGATACGCAGTATTTT
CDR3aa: CASSSTSHGTDTQYF

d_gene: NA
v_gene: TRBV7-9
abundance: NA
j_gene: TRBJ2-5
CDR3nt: TGTGCCAGCTCGGGACGCTCCTACAATGAGCAGTACTTC
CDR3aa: CASSGRSYNEQYF

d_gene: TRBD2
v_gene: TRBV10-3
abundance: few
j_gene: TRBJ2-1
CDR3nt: TGTGCCATCACGGGACTAGCGGGAGGGTACAATGAGCAGTTCTTC
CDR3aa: CAITGLAGGYNEQFF

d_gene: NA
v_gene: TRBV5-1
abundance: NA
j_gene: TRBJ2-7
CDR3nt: TGCGCCAGCAGCTCCGACCCGGGACTCAAGACCTATGAGCAGTACTTC
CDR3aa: CASSSDPGLKTYEQYF

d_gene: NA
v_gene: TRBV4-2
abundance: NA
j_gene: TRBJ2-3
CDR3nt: TGTGCCAGCAGCCAAGAGTTATGGGGAAGGGGGATATCAGATACGCAGTATTTT
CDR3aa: CASSQELWGRGISDTQYF

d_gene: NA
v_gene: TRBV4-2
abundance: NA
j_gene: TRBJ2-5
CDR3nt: TGTGCCAGCAGCCAAGAAGCGCGGGCGCAGAAGACCCAGTACTTC
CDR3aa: CASSQEARAQKTQYF

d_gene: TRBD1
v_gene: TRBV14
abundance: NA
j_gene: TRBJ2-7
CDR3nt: TGTGCCAGCAGCCAAGGTAGGACAGGGCCGGCATACGAGCAGTACTTC
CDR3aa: CASSQGRTGPAYEQYF

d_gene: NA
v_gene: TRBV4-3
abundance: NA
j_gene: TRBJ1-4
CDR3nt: TGCGCCAGCAGCCAAGAGGGTGAGGGCCCGAGGGAAAAACTGTTTTTT
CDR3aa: CASSQEGEGPREKLFF

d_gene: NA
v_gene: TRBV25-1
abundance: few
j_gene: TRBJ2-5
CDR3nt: TGTGCCAGCAGGGGGCCGGGGCAAGAGACCCAGTACTTC
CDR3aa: CASRGPGQETQYF

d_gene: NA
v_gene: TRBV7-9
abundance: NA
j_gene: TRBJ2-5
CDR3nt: TGTGCCAGCAGCTTACAAGCTTTTGAGCAGTACTTC
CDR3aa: CASSLQAFEQYF

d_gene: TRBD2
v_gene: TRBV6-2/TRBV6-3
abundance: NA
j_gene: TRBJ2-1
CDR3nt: TGTGCCAGCAGTTACTCTACATTGACTAGCGGGAGGGACAATGAGCAGTTCTTC
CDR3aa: CASSYSTLTSGRDNEQFF

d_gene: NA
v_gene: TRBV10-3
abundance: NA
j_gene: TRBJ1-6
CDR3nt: TGTGCCATCGGTGCCGACGGAACAAATAATTCACCCCTCCACTTT
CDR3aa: CAIGADGTNNSPLHF

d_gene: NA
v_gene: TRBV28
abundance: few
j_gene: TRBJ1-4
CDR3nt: TGTGCCAGCAGTTTTTTAGGGACGGCTAATGAAAAACTGTTTTTT
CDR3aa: CASSFLGTANEKLFF

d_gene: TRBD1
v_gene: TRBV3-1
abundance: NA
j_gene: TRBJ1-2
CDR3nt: TGTGCCAGCAGCCAAGGACAGGGGCGCTATGGCTACACCTTC
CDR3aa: CASSQGQGRYGYTF

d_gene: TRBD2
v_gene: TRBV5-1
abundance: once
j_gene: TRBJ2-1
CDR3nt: TGCGCCAGCAGCATTAGCGGGGGCCCCGTCGCCGAGCAGTTCTTC
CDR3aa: CASSISGGPVAEQFF